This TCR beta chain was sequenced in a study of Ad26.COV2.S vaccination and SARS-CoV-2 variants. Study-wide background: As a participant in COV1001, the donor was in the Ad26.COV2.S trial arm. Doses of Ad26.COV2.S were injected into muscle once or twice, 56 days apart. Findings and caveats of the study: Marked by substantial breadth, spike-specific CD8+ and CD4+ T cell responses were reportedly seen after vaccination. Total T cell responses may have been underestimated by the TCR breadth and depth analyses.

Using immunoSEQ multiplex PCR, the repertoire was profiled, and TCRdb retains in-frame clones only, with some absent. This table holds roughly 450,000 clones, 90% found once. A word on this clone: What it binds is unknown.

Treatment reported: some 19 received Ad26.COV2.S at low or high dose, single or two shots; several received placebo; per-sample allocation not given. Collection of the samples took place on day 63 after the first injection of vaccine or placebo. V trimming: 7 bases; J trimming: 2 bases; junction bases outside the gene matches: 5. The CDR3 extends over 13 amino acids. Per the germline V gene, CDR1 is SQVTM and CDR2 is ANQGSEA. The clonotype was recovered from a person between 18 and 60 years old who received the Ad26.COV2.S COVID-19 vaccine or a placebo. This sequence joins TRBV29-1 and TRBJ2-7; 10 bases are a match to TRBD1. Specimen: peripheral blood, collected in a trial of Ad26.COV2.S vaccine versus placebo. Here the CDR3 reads CSAAGTGAYEQYF. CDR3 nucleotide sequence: TGCAGCGCCGCCGGGACAGGGGCCTACGAGCAGTACTTC.